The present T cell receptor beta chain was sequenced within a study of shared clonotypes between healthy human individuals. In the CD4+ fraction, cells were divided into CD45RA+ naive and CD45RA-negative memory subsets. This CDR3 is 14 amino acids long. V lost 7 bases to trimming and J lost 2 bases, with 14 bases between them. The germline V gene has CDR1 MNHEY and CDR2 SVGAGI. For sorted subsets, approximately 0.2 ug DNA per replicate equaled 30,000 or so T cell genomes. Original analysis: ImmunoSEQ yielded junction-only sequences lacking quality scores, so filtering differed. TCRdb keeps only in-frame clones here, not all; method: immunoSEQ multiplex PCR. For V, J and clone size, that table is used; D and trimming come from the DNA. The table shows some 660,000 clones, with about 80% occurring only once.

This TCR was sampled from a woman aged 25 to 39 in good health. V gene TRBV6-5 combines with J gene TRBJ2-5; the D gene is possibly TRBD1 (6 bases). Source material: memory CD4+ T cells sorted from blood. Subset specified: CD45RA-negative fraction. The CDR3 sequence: CASTDSTVQETQYF. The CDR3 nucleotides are TGTGCCAGCACGGACAGCACGGTTCAAGAGACCCAGTACTTC.